What follows are 28 T cell receptor beta chains derived from one specimen sequenced in a study of T cell repertoires in cytomegalovirus infection. TCRdb used MiXCR to reprocess the reads, holding one entry per CDR3 protein. Of about 230,000 distinct CDR3 sequences in the sample, approximately 22% were seen once. Sequenced input: CD8+ T cells from PBMCs. Source of these receptors: a human donor in good health (CMV status not recorded). Some clones in this sample may be carry-over from other donors' samples.

In this sample, this clonotype turned up many times. The chain carries TRBV7-2 and TRBJ2-5, with 11 bases identical to TRBD2. Germline-derived CDR1 and CDR2 are SGHTA and FQGNSA. V trimming: 2 bases; J trimming: 1 base; junction bases outside the gene matches: 9. This CDR3 spans 18 amino acids. The CDR3 is CASSLSSASGGFQETQYF. The CDR3 nucleotides are TGTGCCAGCAGCTTAAGCTCGGCTAGCGGGGGGTTCCAAGAGACCCAGTACTTC.

This clonotype was seen many times. This sequence joins TRBV12-3 or TRBV12-4 and TRBJ2-1; possibly TRBD2 for D (7 bases). CDR3 length: 15 amino acids. The V and J ends lost 0 bases and 8 bases respectively, with 14 bases between them. The CDR3 region has the DNA TGTGCCAGCAGTTTAGCCGGGGGGCCGACGGATGAGCAGTTCTTC. Its protein product is CASSLAGGPTDEQFF.

This chain joins TRBV19 and TRBJ2-1; D could derive from TRBD1 or TRBD2 (6 bases each). Germline values: CDR1 LNHDA, CDR2 SQIVND (reference sequence). This CDR3 is built from 16 residues. Deletions cut 3 bases from V and 4 bases from J, with 16 bases between. CDR3 sequence (DNA): TGTGCCAGTAGTATTATGTTCGGGGGCGCGTACAATGAGCAGTTCTTC. Translation gives CASSIMFGGAYNEQFF.

The V gene is TRBV20-1, the J gene TRBJ1-5; D ambiguous. V lost 0 bases to trimming and J lost 3 bases, with 15 bases between them. Germline values: CDR1 DFQATT, CDR2 SNEGSKA (reference sequence). The CDR3 extends over 16 amino acids. The CDR3, as DNA: TGCAGTGCTAGAGATTCGGGCAGCGCCATCAATCAGCCCCAGCATTTT. Protein product: CSARDSGSAINQPQHF.

This clonotype came up a few times. The chain employs TRBV28 and TRBJ2-1, with a weak D call TRBD1 (5 bases). This CDR3 spans 12 amino acids. The germline gives CDR1 MDHEN, CDR2 SYDVKM. The V end lost 3 bases, the J end lost 8 bases, and 8 bases lay between the germline ends. The CDR3 region has the DNA TGTGCCAGCAGTTTTAGGGGTGATGAGCAGTTCTTC. Translating gives CASSFRGDEQFF.

In its sample, this clonotype was seen a few times. The rearrangement uses TRBV12-3 or TRBV12-4 and TRBJ2-7; D ambiguous. The CDR3 loop spans 12 amino acids. Trimming removed 5 bases at V and 7 bases at J, with 12 bases between. CDR3 sequence: CASSLVPDEQYF. The CDR3 DNA reads TGTGCCAGCAGTCTCGTCCCGGATGAGCAGTACTTC.

CDR3 sequence reads: CASSLGLADQETQYF. The CDR3 nucleotides are TGTGCCAGCAGCTTGGGACTAGCGGACCAAGAGACCCAGTACTTC. This rearrangement joins TRBV13 to TRBJ2-5; TRBD2 matches at 11 bases. V lost 3 bases and J lost 0; bases outside the gene matches: 0. This CDR3 region has 15 residues. CDR1 PRHDT and CDR2 FYEKMQ come from the germline V gene (reference sequence).

V and J are TRBV7-9 and TRBJ1-6; the D is unclear. From germline, CDR1 is SEHNR and CDR2 FQNEAQ (reference sequence). V shed 5 bases and J shed 14 bases, with 16 bases lying between them. The CDR3 is 13 amino acids. CDR3 protein: CASSARSYGTLHF. The CDR3 nucleotides are TGTGCCAGCAGCGCCCGGTCCTATGGCACCCTCCACTTT.

The rearrangement joins TRBV9 to TRBJ2-7; D possibly matches TRBD1 or TRBD2 (5 bases each). V lost 4 bases to trimming and J lost 2 bases, with 13 bases between them. CDR1 and CDR2 from the germline V gene are SGDLS and YYNGEE. The CDR3 loop spans 14 amino acids. The CDR3 DNA reads TGTGCCAGCAGCACCTGGGACCGACCCTACGAGCAGTACTTC. Protein sequence: CASSTWDRPYEQYF.

This clonotype was seen repeatedly, ten times or more. This chain connects TRBV7-9 to TRBJ1-2; TRBD1 matches at 7 bases. V gave up 5 bases and J gave up 3 bases; unmatched junction bases: 9. The CDR3 runs to 15 residues. Germline V CDR1 and CDR2: SEHNR, FQNEAQ (reference sequence). The CDR3 DNA follows: TGTGCCAGCAGCACTAGCCCAGGGGGAGACTATGGCTACACCTTC. Protein product: CASSTSPGGDYGYTF.

The chain couples TRBV7-8 to TRBJ2-1; no definite D call. Germline V CDR1 and CDR2: SGHVS, FQNEAQ. V lost 5 bases and J lost 7, with 9 bases in between. This CDR3 is built from 12 residues. CDR3 bases: TGTGCCAGCAGCCCGTGGTGGAATGAGCAGTTCTTC. It encodes CASSPWWNEQFF.

The sample holds a few counts of this clonotype. V and J are TRBV7-9 and TRBJ2-7; 7 bases are shared with TRBD1. The CDR3 is 16 amino acids. Trimming removed 5 bases from V and 1 base from J; junction bases left unmatched: 11. CDR1 is SEHNR, CDR2 FQNEAQ, per germline (reference sequence). The CDR3 loop reads CASSPTGTAESYEQYF. CDR3 in DNA: TGTGCCAGCAGCCCAACCGGGACAGCTGAATCCTACGAGCAGTACTTC. The full variable domain, completed using reference TRBV7-9 and TRBJ2-7, is DTGVSQNPRHKITKRGQNVTFRCDPISEHNRLYWYRQTLGQGPEFLTYFQNEAQLEKSRLLSDRFSAERPKGSFSTLEIQRTEQGDSAMYLCASSPTGTAESYEQYFGPGTRLTVT.

In this sample, this clonotype turned up a few times. The V call is TRBV4-2, the J call TRBJ2-7; D is perhaps TRBD1 (5 bases). The V and J ends lost 0 bases and 2 bases respectively, with 11 bases between them. Germline loops: CDR1 LGHNA, CDR2 YNFKEQ. The CDR3 runs 15 residues. CDR3 loop: CASSQDPGNPYEQYF. The CDR3 nucleotides read TGTGCCAGCAGCCAAGATCCAGGGAACCCCTACGAGCAGTACTTC.

This clonotype was picked up many times. The chain combines TRBV7-8 with TRBJ1-5; perhaps TRBD1 as D (5 bases). CDR3 length equals 14 residues. The germline V gene encodes CDR1 SGHVS and CDR2 FQNEAQ. The V and J ends lost 5 bases and 4 bases respectively, with 12 bases between them. Here the CDR3 reads CASSLRVENQPQHF. The CDR3 DNA reads TGTGCCAGCAGCCTCAGGGTTGAGAATCAGCCCCAGCATTTT.

This chain joins TRBV6-1 and TRBJ2-5; D is unclear. Germline CDR1 MNHNS, CDR2 SASEGT. With 7 bases removed from V and 5 bases from J, the gap between germline ends came to 11 bases. This CDR3 spans 12 amino acids. The CDR3 DNA reads as TGTGCCAGCACCCCAGAAATGGAGACCCAGTACTTC. Amino acids: CASTPEMETQYF.

This clonotype was observed a few times. V is TRBV27 and J is TRBJ1-2; TRBD1 is a possible D gene (5 bases). CDR3 size: 11 residues. Germline V CDR1 and CDR2: MNHEY, SMNVEV (reference sequence). V lost 6 bases, J lost 8 bases, and 10 bases lay in between. CDR3 sequence: CASRRGDGYTF. The CDR3 nucleotides read TGTGCCAGCAGGCGGGGCGACGGCTACACCTTC.

The V and J genes are TRBV5-6 and TRBJ2-1; D possibly matches TRBD1 or TRBD2 (6 bases each). V was pared by 5 bases and J by 8 bases, with 20 bases between. In germline, CDR1 is SGHDT, CDR2 YYEEEE. CDR3 length equals 15 residues. In DNA form, the CDR3 reads TGTGCCAGCAGTTTTTCGGGGGCCCCGGGGGATGAGCAGTTCTTC. This translates into CASSFSGAPGDEQFF.

This clonotype was observed a handful of times. The V and J genes are TRBV9 and TRBJ2-5, with D unclear. From germline, CDR1 is SGDLS and CDR2 YYNGEE. CDR3 length equals 15 residues. V was trimmed by 4 bases and J by 1 base, leaving 14 bases between them. This CDR3 reads CASSPTGRSQETQYF. CDR3 DNA: TGTGCCAGCAGCCCTACCGGACGGAGCCAAGAGACCCAGTACTTC.

The sample holds a few counts of this clonotype. The rearrangement joins TRBV9 to TRBJ1-5; D is uncertain. V was shortened by 0 bases and J by 6 bases, with 13 bases between the two germline ends. CDR3 length equals 15 residues. The germline CDR1 and CDR2 sequences are SGDLS and YYNGEE. CDR3 nucleotide sequence: TGTGCCAGCAGCGTAGGGGGAGGCAGCGGTCAGCCCCAGCATTTT. Amino acid sequence: CASSVGGGSGQPQHF. The full variable domain, in which reference TRBV9 and TRBJ1-5 provide the parts outside the CDR3, is DSGVTQTPKHLITATGQRVTLRCSPRSGDLSVYWYQQSLDQGLQFLIQYYNGEERAKGNILERFSAQQFPDLHSELNLSSLELGDSALYFCASSVGGGSGQPQHFGDGTRLSIL.

The J gene is TRBJ2-7, the V gene TRBV23-1, with a possible D match to TRBD1 (6 bases). TRBV23-1 is an ORF; its function is uncertain. The CDR3 has 14 residues. Trimming removed 4 bases from V and 2 bases from J, with 12 bases in between. The CDR3 coding sequence is TGCGCCAGCAGTCCCTCCCGACAGGCCTACGAGCAGTACTTC. The encoded protein is CASSPSRQAYEQYF.

This clonotype showed up many times. This chain joins TRBV7-7 and TRBJ2-5; D may match TRBD1 or TRBD2 (6 bases each). Per the germline V gene, CDR1 is SSHAT and CDR2 is FNYEAQ (reference sequence). CDR3 length: 14 amino acids. V lost 3 bases to trimming and J lost 1 base, with 9 bases between them. The CDR3 sequence is CASSFGGPQETQYF. In DNA, the CDR3 is TGTGCCAGCAGCTTTGGGGGGCCCCAAGAGACCCAGTACTTC. Looking up the rest from reference TRBV7-7 and TRBJ2-5 gives the full variable domain: GAGVSQSPRYKVTKRGQDVTLRCDPISSHATLYWYQQALGQGPEFLTYFNYEAQPDKSGLPSDRFSAERPEGSISTLTIQRTEQRDSAMYRCASSFGGPQETQYFGPGTRLLVL.

The rearrangement uses TRBV10-2 and TRBJ2-7; TRBD1 aligns across 8 bases. The germline V gene has CDR1 WSHSY and CDR2 SAAADI. V gave up 6 bases and J gave up 2 bases; unmatched junction bases: 6. CDR3 size: 14 residues. The CDR3 coding sequence is TGCGCCAGCAGCCGGACAGGGAGGACCTACGAGCAGTACTTC. Translated, it gives CASSRTGRTYEQYF.

This clonotype was counted ten times or more. V is TRBV7-9 and J is TRBJ1-1; no clear D. The CDR3 runs 12 residues. V was clipped by 6 bases and J by 1 base, with 6 bases between them. Germline lookup yields CDR1 SEHNR and CDR2 FQNEAQ (reference sequence). CDR3 residues: CASRGENTEAFF. CDR3 bases: TGTGCCAGCAGAGGCGAGAACACTGAAGCTTTCTTT.

The J gene is TRBJ2-7, the V gene TRBV7-6, with unresolved D. The germline CDR1 and CDR2 sequences are SGHVS and FNYEAQ. This CDR3 has 15 residues. V was shortened by 1 base and J by 5 bases, with 15 bases between the two germline ends. The CDR3 loop reads CASSLGGIGQDEQYF. The CDR3 nucleotides are TGTGCCAGCAGCTTAGGTGGGATAGGGCAGGACGAGCAGTACTTC.

The table lists this clonotype with many counts. The V and J genes are TRBV6-1 and TRBJ2-5, with D possibly TRBD1 on 6 matching bases. V was shortened by 11 bases and J by 2 bases, with 18 bases between the two germline ends. This CDR3 spans 14 amino acids. Per the germline V gene, CDR1 is MNHNS and CDR2 is SASEGT. For the CDR3, the DNA is TGTGCCGACCCCTGGACAGATGAACAAGAGACCCAGTACTTC. Encoded protein: CADPWTDEQETQYF.

In its sample, this clonotype was seen a few times. The rearrangement links TRBV6-5 to TRBJ2-1; 8 nucleotides align to TRBD1. The ends lost 6 bases at V and 5 bases at J; junction bases unmatched: 6. CDR1 MNHEY and CDR2 SVGAGI come from the germline V gene. This CDR3 region has 14 residues. CDR3 residues: CASSIWTGNNEQFF. In nucleotides, the CDR3 is TGTGCCAGCAGCATCTGGACAGGGAACAATGAGCAGTTCTTC.

This clonotype was seen a handful of times. The chain joins TRBV18 to TRBJ1-3, with D unresolved. Germline CDR1 and CDR2: KGHSH and LQKENI. V lost 3 bases and J lost 8, with 11 bases in between. This CDR3 is 13 amino acids long. The CDR3 sequence is CASSPDGRDTIYF. CDR3 DNA: TGTGCCAGCTCACCGGACGGAAGGGACACCATATATTTT.

The gene calls are TRBV5-1 and TRBJ1-5, with D possibly being TRBD1 (6 bases). Per the germline V gene, CDR1 is SGHRS and CDR2 is YFSETQ. The V and J ends lost 1 base and 6 bases respectively, with 14 bases between them. This CDR3 has 15 amino acids. The CDR3 region has the DNA TGCGCCAGCAGCTTGCGCGGGGGCGTGGGTCAGCCCCAGCATTTT. Its translation: CASSLRGGVGQPQHF.